This T cell receptor beta chain stems from a study of regulatory T cells in long-lasting Graves disease. Time point noted: newly diagnosed GD, antithyroid drugs for less than 3 months. PBMC RNA served as the TCR library source. Sequencing libraries for TCR beta were prepared with iRepertoire HTBI primers and Arm-PCR of CDR3 regions. TCRdb recomputed calls from the multiplex PCR reads with MiXCR, one row per CDR3 protein. The sample contains roughly 350,000 distinct CDR3 sequences, around 16% of which appear only once. The same data also went into a second study, on T cells in Graves' hyperthyroidism and ophthalmopathy. According to that study: A lack of ophthalmopathy progression within 18 months defined stable Graves' hyperthyroidism.

Material: peripheral blood mononuclear cells (PBMCs), obtained at new diagnosis, from a patient treated with antithyroid drugs. The source is a young woman with Graves disease.

CDR3 sequence reads: CASSDRTASYEQYF. CDR3 nucleotide sequence: TGTGCCAGCAGTGACAGGACAGCCTCCTACGAGCAGTACTTC. The chain couples TRBV6-1 to TRBJ2-7; perhaps TRBD1 as D (6 bases). V dropped 3 bases and J dropped 0 bases, with 9 bases sitting between them. Looked up from germline, CDR1 is MNHNS and CDR2 is SASEGT. The CDR3 spans 14 residues.